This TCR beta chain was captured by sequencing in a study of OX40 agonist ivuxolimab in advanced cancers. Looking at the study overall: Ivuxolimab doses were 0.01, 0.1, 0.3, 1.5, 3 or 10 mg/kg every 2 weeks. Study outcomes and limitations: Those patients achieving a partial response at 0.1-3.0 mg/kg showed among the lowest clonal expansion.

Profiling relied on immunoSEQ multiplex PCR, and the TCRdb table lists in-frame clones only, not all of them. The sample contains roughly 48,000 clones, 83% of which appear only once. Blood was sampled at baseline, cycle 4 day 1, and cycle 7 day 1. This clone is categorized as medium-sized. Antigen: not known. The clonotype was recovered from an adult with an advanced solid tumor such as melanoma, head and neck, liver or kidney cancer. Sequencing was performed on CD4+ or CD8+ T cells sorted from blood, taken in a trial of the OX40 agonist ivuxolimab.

This CDR3 is CAWSLLTGGGTEAFF. The CDR3 DNA reads TGTGCCTGGAGTTTATTGACAGGGGGCGGCACTGAAGCTTTCTTT. The chain couples TRBV30 to TRBJ1-1; 10 bases agree with TRBD1. After removal of 2 bases from V and 4 bases from J, the junction contained 7 bases not matched to a gene. Looked up from germline, CDR1 is GTSNPN and CDR2 is SVGIG (reference sequence). The CDR3 contains 15 residues. The full variable domain, in which reference TRBV30 and TRBJ1-1 provide the parts outside the CDR3, is SQTIHQWPATLVQPVGSPLSLECTVEGTSNPNLYWYRQAAGRGLQLLFYSVGIGQISSEVPQNLSASRPQDRQFILSSKKLLLSDSGFYLCAWSLLTGGGTEAFFGQGTRLTVV.